This entry describes one T cell receptor beta chain. Per the authors' pipeline: Amplification with reference gene primers provided the estimates of nucleated cell counts. Assay used: immunoSEQ multiplex PCR; TCRdb lists only in-frame clones, some missing. For V, J and clone size, that table is used; D and trimming come from the DNA. This sample carries hundreds of thousands of clones, about nine tenths of them seen once, and the ten largest clones take 2.5% to 3.5%. All exposed participants met a person with COVID-19 within 2 weeks before entering the study. The sample originates from a study of blood T cell repertoires in COVID-19. About the study: The samples span acute and convalescent COVID-19 from the United States, Italy and Spain. PBMCs, B-cell-depleted T cells, or T cells provided the cDNA or gDNA that made up the material.

The V end lost 5 bases, the J end lost 4 bases, and 9 bases lay between the germline ends. CDR3 length: 12 amino acids. CDR1 is LNHDA and CDR2 is SQIVND in the germline V gene (reference sequence). The receptor was derived from a woman aged 45 to 65 who had been exposed to COVID-19. Sequenced: PBMCs or T cells enriched from blood (not recorded which). This sequence joins TRBV19 and TRBJ2-7; D uncertain. The CDR3 loop reads CASSGGEYEQYF. The CDR3 DNA reads as TGTGCCAGTAGTGGCGGAGAATACGAGCAGTACTTC.